One and the same sample provided the 17 T cell receptor beta chains below, sequenced in a study of T cell responses to AZD1222 COVID-19 vaccine. The table came from immunoSEQ multiplex PCR; TCRdb's copy has only in-frame clones and leaves some out. The table shows roughly 140,000 clones, with 70% to 90% occurring only once. This sample comprised peripheral blood, obtained 28 days after the second AZD1222 dose. These receptors came from an adult who received the AZD1222 COVID-19 vaccine.

The chain joins TRBV6-1 to TRBJ1-4; D is perhaps TRBD1 (5 bases). The CDR3 totals 16 residues. Trimming took off 2 bases at V and 7 bases at J, with 17 bases between the two ends. The germline CDR1 and CDR2 sequences are MNHNS and SASEGT. The CDR3 loop is CASSEPGEGRGEKLFF. In nucleotides, the CDR3 is TGTGCCAGCAGTGAACCCGGAGAGGGGAGGGGTGAAAAACTGTTTTTT.

This chain uses TRBV29-1 with TRBJ1-1; D may be TRBD1 (5 bases). V lost 3 bases and J lost 1, with 9 bases in between. CDR1 is SQVTM and CDR2 is ANQGSEA in the germline V gene. This CDR3 is built from 13 residues. The DNA for the CDR3 is TGCAGCGTTGAGGGGGTGGGGAACACTGAAGCTTTCTTT. This gives the protein CSVEGVGNTEAFF.

The rearrangement uses TRBV24-1 and TRBJ1-3; possibly TRBD1 for D (6 bases). This CDR3 is 14 amino acids long. Looked up from germline, CDR1 is KGHDR and CDR2 is SFDVKD. V was pared by 7 bases and J by 4 bases, with 13 bases between. The CDR3 spells CATSQTGLGNTIYF. CDR3 nucleotides: TGTGCCACCAGCCAGACAGGTCTGGGAAACACCATATATTTT.

The chain employs TRBV9 and TRBJ1-6; tentative D call: TRBD1 (5 bases). The CDR3 loop spans 13 amino acids. V dropped 0 bases and J dropped 7 bases, with 5 bases sitting between them. Germline V gene sequence: CDR1 SGDLS, CDR2 YYNGEE. The CDR3 DNA reads as TGTGCCAGCAGCGTAGACAGGAATTCACCCCTCCACTTT. It codes for CASSVDRNSPLHF.

J is TRBJ1-4 and V is TRBV7-3; weak D call: TRBD1 (5 bases). This CDR3 spans 15 amino acids. Between the trimmed V and J ends, which lost 0 bases and 0 bases, there was a span of 5 bases. CDR1 is SGHTA and CDR2 is FQGTGA in the germline V gene. CDR3 loop: CASSLTGATNEKLFF. The CDR3 DNA sequence: TGTGCCAGCAGCTTAACAGGGGCAACTAATGAAAAACTGTTTTTT.

The rearrangement joins TRBV19 to TRBJ2-5; 7 bases line up with TRBD2. The CDR3 contains 13 residues. V was pared by 8 bases and J by 6 bases, with 9 bases of the junction left unmatched. Germline loops: CDR1 LNHDA, CDR2 SQIVND (reference sequence). In nucleotides, the CDR3 is TGTGCCAGTCGGGGGGACTTCGGGAAGACCCAGTACTTC. This encodes CASRGDFGKTQYF.

V usage is TRBV9 and J usage is TRBJ2-5; D remains ambiguous. Germline lookup yields CDR1 SGDLS and CDR2 YYNGEE. This CDR3 has 14 amino acids. Trimming took 3 bases from V and 3 from J, leaving 12 bases between them. The CDR3 DNA reads as TGTGCCAGCAGCGAAGGCGAGATGGAAGAGACCCAGTACTTC. This sequence encodes CASSEGEMEETQYF.

The CDR3 DNA reads TGTGCCAGCAGCTCCGGACAGGCCACAGTCGAGCAGTACTTC. It translates to CASSSGQATVEQYF. This rearrangement joins TRBV11-1 to TRBJ2-7, with 7 bases identical to TRBD1. Per the germline V gene, CDR1 is SGHAT and CDR2 is FQDESV (reference sequence). This CDR3 has 14 residues. V gave up 4 bases and J gave up 6 bases; unmatched junction bases: 9. The variable domain in full, completed from reference TRBV11-1 and TRBJ2-7, reads EAEVAQSPRYKITEKSQAVAFWCDPISGHATLYWYRQILGQGPELLVQFQDESVVDDSQLPKDRFSAERLKGVDSTLKIQPAELGDSAMYLCASSSGQATVEQYFGPGTRLTVT.

The chain combines TRBV29-1 with TRBJ2-2; TRBD2 is a possible D gene (5 bases). V was shortened by 7 bases and J by 3 bases, with 6 bases between the two germline ends. The V gene's germline CDR1 is SQVTM and CDR2 ANQGSEA. The CDR3 has 11 residues. This chain's CDR3 is CSAGDTGELFF. The CDR3 bases are TGCAGCGCCGGGGACACCGGGGAGCTGTTTTTT.

The chain uses TRBV5-1 and TRBJ1-1; 7 nucleotides agree with TRBD1. J lost 6 bases, V lost 7 bases, and 6 bases had no gene match. CDR3 length: 12 amino acids. The V gene's germline CDR1 is SGHRS and CDR2 YFSETQ. The CDR3 loop is CASRGGTAEAFF. In DNA form, the CDR3 reads TGCGCCAGCCGAGGCGGGACAGCTGAAGCTTTCTTT. Full variable domain (outside the CDR3, taken from reference TRBV5-1 and TRBJ1-1): KAGVTQTPRYLIKTRGQQVTLSCSPISGHRSVSWYQQTPGQGLQFLFEYFSETQRNKGNFPGRFSGRQFSNSRSEMNVSTLELGDSALYLCASRGGTAEAFFGQGTRLTVV.

The chain carries TRBV7-5 and TRBJ2-3; the table names TRBD1, a call not compared with the DNA. TRBV7-5 is a listed pseudogene. This CDR3 is 15 amino acids long. Here the CDR3 DNA reads TGTGCCAGAAGCTTCTCCGGGACAGTATCGGATACGCAGTATTTT. It codes for CARSFSGTVSDTQYF.

The chain links TRBV5-1 to TRBJ2-7; D possibly uses TRBD1 or TRBD2 (6 bases each). With 3 bases removed from V and 3 bases from J, the gap between germline ends came to 13 bases. The germline V gene encodes CDR1 SGHRS and CDR2 YFSETQ. This CDR3 spans 14 amino acids. CDR3 sequence reads: CASSWRDTYYEQYF. CDR3 DNA: TGCGCCAGCAGCTGGAGGGACACCTACTACGAGCAGTACTTC.

The chain links TRBV24-1 to TRBJ2-3; D gene uncertain. The CDR3 spans 15 residues. V gave up 4 bases and J gave up 7 bases, with 17 bases separating them. Germline V gene lookup returns CDR1 KGHDR and CDR2 SFDVKD. The CDR3 DNA reads as TGTGCCACCAGTGACTCCGCCTCGGTAAAGTATACGCAGTATTTT. The encoded protein is CATSDSASVKYTQYF.

This sequence joins TRBV28 and TRBJ1-2; tentative D call: TRBD1 (6 bases). Germline CDR1 and CDR2: MDHEN and SYDVKM. CDR3 length: 15 amino acids. The V end lost 7 bases, the J end lost 0 bases, and 15 bases lay between the germline ends. The CDR3 DNA is TGTGCCAGCACCGGAATTCAGGGGTCTAACTATGGCTACACCTTC. Residues: CASTGIQGSNYGYTF.

This rearrangement joins TRBV6-4 to TRBJ2-3; no firm D call. This CDR3 comprises 13 residues. In germline, CDR1 is MRHNA, CDR2 SNTAGT. The V end was cut by 3 bases, the J end by 9 bases, with 13 bases between. The CDR3 sequence is CASSEGPGWTQYF. The CDR3 DNA reads TGTGCCAGCAGTGAAGGACCCGGCTGGACGCAGTATTTT.

This rearrangement joins TRBV5-1 to TRBJ2-5; 10 positions match TRBD2. The length of the CDR3 is 16 residues. Germline V gene data show CDR1 as SGHRS and CDR2 as YFSETQ. J gave up 1 base and V 0 bases, and 3 bases lay outside the gene matches. CDR3 region: CASSLVSSGGQETQYF. In nucleotides, the CDR3 is TGCGCCAGCAGCTTGGTTTCTAGCGGGGGCCAAGAGACCCAGTACTTC.

V usage is TRBV5-1 and J usage is TRBJ1-5, with a tentative D call TRBD1 (5 bases). Trimming removed 1 base at V and 6 bases at J, with 20 bases between. The CDR3 consists of 17 residues. Germline V gene sequence: CDR1 SGHRS, CDR2 YFSETQ. CDR3 sequence: CASSLLAQDMGGQPQHF. The CDR3 nucleotides are TGCGCCAGCAGCTTGTTGGCACAGGATATGGGAGGTCAGCCCCAGCATTTT.